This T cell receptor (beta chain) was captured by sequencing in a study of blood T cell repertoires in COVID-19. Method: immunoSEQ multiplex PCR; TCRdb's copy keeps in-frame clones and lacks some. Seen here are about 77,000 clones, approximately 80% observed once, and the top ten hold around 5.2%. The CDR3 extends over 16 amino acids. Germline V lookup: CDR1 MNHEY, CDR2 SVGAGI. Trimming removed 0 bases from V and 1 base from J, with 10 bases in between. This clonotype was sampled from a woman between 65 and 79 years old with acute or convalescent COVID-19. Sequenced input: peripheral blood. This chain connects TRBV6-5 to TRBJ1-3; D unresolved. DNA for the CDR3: TGTGCCAGCAGTTACTCAGGCCAGGTTTCTGGAAACACCATATATTTT. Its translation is CASSYSGQVSGNTIYF.